This T cell receptor beta chain is drawn from a study of tumor and adjacent non-tumor tissue in lung cancer. Study at large: The cohort had around twelve adenocarcinoma, a couple of squamous cell and 1 small cell patients. On average, productive TCRbeta reads reached some 4.4 million per sample. Study-wide results and caveats: Top 100 clones took a larger repertoire share in normal lung.

Three rounds of nested PCR, following a modified ARM-PCR protocol, produced the TCRbeta library. One entry per CDR3 protein results from TCRdb running MiXCR on the multiplex PCR reads. The sample lists under 95,000 distinct CDR3 sequences; approximately 57% were seen once. A word on this clonotype: The antigen is unknown.

No cell sorting was done before RNA was extracted from the tissue. Trimming left V 5 bases short and J 8 bases short, with 17 bases between. This CDR3 region has 13 residues. Germline CDR1 reads DFQATT; CDR2 reads SNEGSKA (reference sequence). This receptor was taken from a man in his 70s with non-small cell lung cancer. Sequenced sample: lung tumor tissue. This chain uses TRBV20-1 with TRBJ2-3; maybe TRBD2 (5 bases). The CDR3 nucleotides read TGCAGTGCTTGGGCTGAGCACGGGGTTACGCAGTATTTT. Protein product: CSAWAEHGVTQYF.